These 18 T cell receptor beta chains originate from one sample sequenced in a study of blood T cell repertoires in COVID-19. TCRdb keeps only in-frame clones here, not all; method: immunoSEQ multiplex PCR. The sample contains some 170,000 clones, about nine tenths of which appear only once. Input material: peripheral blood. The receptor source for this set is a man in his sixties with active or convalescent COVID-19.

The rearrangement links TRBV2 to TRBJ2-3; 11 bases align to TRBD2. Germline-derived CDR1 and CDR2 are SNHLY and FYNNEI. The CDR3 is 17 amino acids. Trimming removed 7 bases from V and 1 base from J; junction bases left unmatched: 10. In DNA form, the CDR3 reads TGTGCCAGCAATAAGGGGACTAGCGGACTACGCACAGATACGCAGTATTTT. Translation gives CASNKGTSGLRTDTQYF.

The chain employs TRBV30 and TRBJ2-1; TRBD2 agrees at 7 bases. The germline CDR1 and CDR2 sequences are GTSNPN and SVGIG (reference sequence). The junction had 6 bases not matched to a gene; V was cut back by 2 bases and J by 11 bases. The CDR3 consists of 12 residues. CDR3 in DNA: TGTGCCTGGAGTCCGACTAGCACACAGCAGTTCTTC. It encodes CAWSPTSTQQFF.

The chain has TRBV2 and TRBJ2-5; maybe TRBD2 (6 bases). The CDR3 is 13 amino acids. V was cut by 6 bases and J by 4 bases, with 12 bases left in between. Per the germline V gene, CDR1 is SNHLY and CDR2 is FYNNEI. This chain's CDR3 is CASRRLALETQYF. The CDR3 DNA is TGTGCCAGCAGGAGGCTAGCGTTAGAGACCCAGTACTTC.

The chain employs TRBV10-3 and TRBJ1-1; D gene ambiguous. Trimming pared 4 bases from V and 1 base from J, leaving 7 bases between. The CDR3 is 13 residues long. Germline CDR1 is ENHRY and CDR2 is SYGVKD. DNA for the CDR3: TGTGCCATCAGTGCGGAGGAGAACACTGAAGCTTTCTTT. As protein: CAISAEENTEAFF.

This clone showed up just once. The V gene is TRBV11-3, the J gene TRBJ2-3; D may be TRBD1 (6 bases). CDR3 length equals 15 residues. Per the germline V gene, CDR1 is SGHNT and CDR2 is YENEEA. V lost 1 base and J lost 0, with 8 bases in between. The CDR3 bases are TGTGCCAGCAGCTTAGCAGGGGCTAGCACAGATACGCAGTATTTT. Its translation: CASSLAGASTDTQYF.

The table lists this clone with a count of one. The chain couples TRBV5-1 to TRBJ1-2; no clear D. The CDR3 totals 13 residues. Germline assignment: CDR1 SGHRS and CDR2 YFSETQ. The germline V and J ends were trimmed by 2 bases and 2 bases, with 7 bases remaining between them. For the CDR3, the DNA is TGCGCCAGCAGCTTCGAGGCCAACTATGGCTACACCTTC. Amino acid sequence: CASSFEANYGYTF.

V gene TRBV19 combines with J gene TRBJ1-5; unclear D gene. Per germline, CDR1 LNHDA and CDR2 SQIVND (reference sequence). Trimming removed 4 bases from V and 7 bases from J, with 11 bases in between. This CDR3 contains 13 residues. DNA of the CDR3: TGTGCCAGTAGTAGCCGGACGGGGCAGCCCCAGCATTTT. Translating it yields CASSSRTGQPQHF.

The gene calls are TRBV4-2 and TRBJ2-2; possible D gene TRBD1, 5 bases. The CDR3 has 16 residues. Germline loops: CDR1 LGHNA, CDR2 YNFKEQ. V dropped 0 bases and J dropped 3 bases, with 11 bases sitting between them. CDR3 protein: CASSQDQGWYTGELFF. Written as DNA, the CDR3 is TGTGCCAGCAGCCAAGATCAGGGCTGGTACACCGGGGAGCTGTTTTTT.

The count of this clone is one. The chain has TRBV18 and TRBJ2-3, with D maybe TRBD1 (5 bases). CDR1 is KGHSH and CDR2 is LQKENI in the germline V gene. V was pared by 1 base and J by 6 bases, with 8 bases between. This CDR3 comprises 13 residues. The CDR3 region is CASSPQGRDTQYF. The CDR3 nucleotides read TGTGCCAGCTCACCACAGGGGCGCGATACGCAGTATTTT.

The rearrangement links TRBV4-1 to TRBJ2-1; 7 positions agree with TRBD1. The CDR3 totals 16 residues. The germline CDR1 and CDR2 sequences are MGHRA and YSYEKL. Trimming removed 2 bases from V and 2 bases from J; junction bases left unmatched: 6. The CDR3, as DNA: TGCGCCAGCAGCCAATCCACGGGACAGACCTACAATGAGCAGTTCTTC. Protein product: CASSQSTGQTYNEQFF.

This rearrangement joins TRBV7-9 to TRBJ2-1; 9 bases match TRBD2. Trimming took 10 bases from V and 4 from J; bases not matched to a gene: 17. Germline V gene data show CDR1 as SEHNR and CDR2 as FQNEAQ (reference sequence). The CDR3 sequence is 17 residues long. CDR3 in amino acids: CAIRGLTTSGDYNEQFF. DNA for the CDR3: TGTGCCATACGGGGACTAACGACTAGCGGCGATTACAATGAGCAGTTCTTC.

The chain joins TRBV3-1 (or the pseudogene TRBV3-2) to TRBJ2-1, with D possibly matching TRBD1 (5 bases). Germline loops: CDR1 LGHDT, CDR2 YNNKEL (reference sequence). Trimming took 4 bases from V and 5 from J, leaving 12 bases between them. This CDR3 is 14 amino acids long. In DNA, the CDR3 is TGTGCCAGCAGCCGGATCAGGGTGAACAATGAGCAGTTCTTC. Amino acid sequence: CASSRIRVNNEQFF.

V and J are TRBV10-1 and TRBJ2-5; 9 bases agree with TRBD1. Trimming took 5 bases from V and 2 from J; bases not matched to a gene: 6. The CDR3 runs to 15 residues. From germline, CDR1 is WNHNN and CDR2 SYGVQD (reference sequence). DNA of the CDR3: TGCGCCAGCAGTCCTTCGGACAGGGGACAAGAGACCCAGTACTTC. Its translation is CASSPSDRGQETQYF.

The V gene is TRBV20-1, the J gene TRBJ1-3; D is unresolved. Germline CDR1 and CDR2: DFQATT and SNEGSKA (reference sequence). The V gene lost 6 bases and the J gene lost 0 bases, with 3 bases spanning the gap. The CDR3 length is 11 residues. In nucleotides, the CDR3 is TGCAGTGCGTACTCTGGAAACACCATATATTTT. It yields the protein CSAYSGNTIYF.

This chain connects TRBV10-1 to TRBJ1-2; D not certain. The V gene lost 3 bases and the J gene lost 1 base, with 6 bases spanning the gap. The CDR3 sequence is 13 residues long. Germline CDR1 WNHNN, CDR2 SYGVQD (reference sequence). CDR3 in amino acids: CASSELINYGYTF. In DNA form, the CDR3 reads TGCGCCAGCAGTGAACTCATTAACTATGGCTACACCTTC.

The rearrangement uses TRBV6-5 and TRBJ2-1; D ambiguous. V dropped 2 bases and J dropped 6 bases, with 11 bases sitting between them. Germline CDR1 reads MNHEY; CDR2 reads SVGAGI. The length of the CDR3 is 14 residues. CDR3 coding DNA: TGTGCCAGCAGTTACGAGGCGGCATTCAATGAGCAGTTCTTC. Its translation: CASSYEAAFNEQFF.

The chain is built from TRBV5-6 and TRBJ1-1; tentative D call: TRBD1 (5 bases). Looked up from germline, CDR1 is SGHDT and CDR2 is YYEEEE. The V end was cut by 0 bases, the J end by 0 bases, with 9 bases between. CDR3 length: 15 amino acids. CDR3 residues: CASSLVPGLNTEAFF. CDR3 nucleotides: TGTGCCAGCAGCTTGGTTCCAGGGCTGAACACTGAAGCTTTCTTT.

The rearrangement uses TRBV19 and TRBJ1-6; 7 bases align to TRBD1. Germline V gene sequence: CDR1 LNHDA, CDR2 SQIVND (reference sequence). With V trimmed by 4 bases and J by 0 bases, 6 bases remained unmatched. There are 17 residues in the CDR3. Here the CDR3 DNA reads TGTGCCAGTAGTAGAGAGACAGGGAGCTCCTATAATTCACCCCTCCACTTT. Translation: CASSRETGSSYNSPLHF. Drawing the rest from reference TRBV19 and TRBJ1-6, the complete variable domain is DGGITQSPKYLFRKEGQNVTLSCEQNLNHDAMYWYRQDPGQGLRLIYYSQIVNDFQKGDIAEGYSVSREKKESFPLTVTSAQKNPTAFYLCASSRETGSSYNSPLHFGNGTRLTVT.